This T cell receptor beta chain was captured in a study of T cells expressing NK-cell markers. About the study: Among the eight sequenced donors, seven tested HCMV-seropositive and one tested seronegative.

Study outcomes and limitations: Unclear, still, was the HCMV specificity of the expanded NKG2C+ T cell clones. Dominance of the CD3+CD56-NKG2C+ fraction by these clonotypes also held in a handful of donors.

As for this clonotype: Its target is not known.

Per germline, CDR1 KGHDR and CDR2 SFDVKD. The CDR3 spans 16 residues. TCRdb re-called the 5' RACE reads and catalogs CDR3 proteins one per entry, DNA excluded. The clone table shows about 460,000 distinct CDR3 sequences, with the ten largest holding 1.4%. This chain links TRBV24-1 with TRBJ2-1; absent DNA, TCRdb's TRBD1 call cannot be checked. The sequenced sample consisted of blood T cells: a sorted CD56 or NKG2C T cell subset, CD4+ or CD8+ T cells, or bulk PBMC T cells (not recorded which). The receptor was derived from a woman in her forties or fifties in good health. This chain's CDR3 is CATSDWSAGAYNEQFF.